The entry below gives a single TCR beta chain sequence along with its context. Its antigen is unknown. This entry is derived from a study of molecular identifiers for immune sequencing clone quantification. Study-level information: With replicates, the RNA of 20,000 or 100,000 naive CD8 cells was split five ways and four were sequenced. Overall study findings and caveats: The study found clones above 20 RNA copies held over 98% of effector molecules and under 1% in naive cells.

TCRdb fed the PCR reads into MiXCR, producing one record per CDR3 protein. The sample shows 100,000 or so distinct CDR3 sequences, 35% of them seen only once. The CDR3 is made up of 13 amino acids. CDR1 is MDHEN, CDR2 SYDVKM, per germline. The V end lost 6 bases, the J end lost 6 bases, and 12 bases lay between the germline ends. Preparation of naive CD8 libraries involved roughly 18,000 to 1,100,000 sorted cells and 10%, 30% or 50% RNA. Isolation of naive CD8 T cells was achieved by sorting on a CD8+CD4-CCR7+CD45RA+ phenotype. The rearrangement uses TRBV28 and TRBJ2-1; no reliable D call. The sequence derives from a human donor in good health. Some libraries in this study had Jurkat cell RNA spiked in. Sequenced: naive CD8+ T cells from blood, with Jurkat cell RNA spiked in. Subset defined: FACS-sorted CD8+CD4-CCR7+CD45RA+ naive T cells. In DNA form, the CDR3 reads TGTGCCAGCAGCGAACCCCGACCCAATGAGCAGTTCTTC. The encoded protein is CASSEPRPNEQFF.